This TCR beta chain was documented in a study of siplizumab effects on memory and regulatory T cells. This CDR3 region has 14 residues. Germline V gives CDR1 MNHEY, CDR2 SVGAGI. V lost 6 bases, J lost 0 bases, and 9 bases lay in between. Some clones are missing from TCRdb's copy, which holds only in-frame ones; the method was immunoSEQ multiplex PCR. The table includes tens of thousands of clones, 95% to 97% detected once. The sample comprised naive CD4+ T cells sorted from blood. This sequence joins TRBV6-5 and TRBJ1-3; D is perhaps TRBD1 (5 bases). The receptor was derived from a human donor in good health. This chain's CDR3 is CASRTVSSGNTIYF. The CDR3 DNA reads TGTGCCAGCAGGACAGTGAGCTCTGGAAACACCATATATTTT.